This entry is about one T cell receptor beta chain. No antigen is known for it. This entry comes from a study of OX40 agonist ivuxolimab in advanced cancers. Study observations and caveats: There were, on average, more expanded clones in CD8+ T cells than in CD4+. CD4+ and CD8+ T cells in blood underwent clonal expansion by week 6 at 0.1 to 3.0 mg/kg.

The CDR3 contains 14 residues. Germline V gives CDR1 SEHNR, CDR2 FQNEAQ (reference sequence). Deletions cut 1 base from V and 2 bases from J, with 9 bases between. The repertoire was sequenced with immunoSEQ multiplex PCR; TCRdb's copy has only in-frame clones and lacks some. The repertoire consists of roughly 26,000 clones, with 88% occurring once and the leading ten covering 22%. The V gene is TRBV7-9, the J gene TRBJ2-7, with D tentatively TRBD1 (5 bases). This receptor was obtained from an adult with an advanced solid tumor such as melanoma, head and neck, liver or kidney cancer. This specimen was CD4+ or CD8+ T cells sorted from blood, taken in a trial of the OX40 agonist ivuxolimab. The DNA for the CDR3 is TGTGCCAGCAGCTTAGTGTCAGGGACCTACGAGCAGTACTTC. The encoded protein is CASSLVSGTYEQYF.